The 23 T cell receptor beta chains reported below all come from one sample, sequenced in a study of T cell responses to AZD1222 COVID-19 vaccine. TCRdb's table, derived via immunoSEQ multiplex PCR, lists solely in-frame clones and lacks some. This table holds some 120,000 clones, about 89% found once. The starting material was peripheral blood, obtained on day 0 of MenACWY control vaccination. The receptors stem from an adult in good health.

V gene TRBV7-2 combines with J gene TRBJ2-7, with 13 bases matching TRBD2. V lost 5 bases and J lost 4; bases outside the gene matches: 5. The CDR3 has 15 residues. Germline CDR1 SGHTA, CDR2 FQGNSA. The CDR3 nucleotides read TGTGCCAGCAGCCCTAGGACTAGCGGGAGTTACGAGCAGTACTTC. Protein: CASSPRTSGSYEQYF.

The genes are TRBV13 and TRBJ1-2; 7 bases map to TRBD1. Germline trimming cut 2 bases from V and 1 base from J; bases unmatched to any gene: 7. The CDR3 is 16 amino acids. The germline gives CDR1 PRHDT, CDR2 FYEKMQ (reference sequence). CDR3 sequence reads: CASSLTGVFDNYGYTF. In DNA form, the CDR3 reads TGTGCCAGCAGCTTAACAGGGGTTTTTGATAACTATGGCTACACCTTC.

The chain recombines TRBV11-3 with TRBJ2-4; D uncertain. The CDR3 is made up of 13 amino acids. V dropped 5 bases and J dropped 6 bases, with 11 bases sitting between them. The V gene's germline CDR1 is SGHNT and CDR2 YENEEA. The CDR3 sequence: CASSLGSRNIQYF. The DNA for the CDR3 is TGTGCCAGCAGCCTAGGCTCGAGAAACATTCAGTACTTC.

The chain has TRBV18 and TRBJ2-7; 9 bases match TRBD1. The CDR3 has 16 residues. The J segment lost 1 base and the V segment lost 3 bases, leaving 7 bases of the junction unmatched. Germline CDR1 and CDR2: KGHSH and LQKENI. The CDR3 reads CASSPSSGTGSYEQYF. Here the CDR3 DNA reads TGTGCCAGCTCACCTTCGTCCGGGACAGGGTCCTACGAGCAGTACTTC.

The CDR3 DNA is TGTGCCAGCAGCTCCCTAGCGGGAACCACAGATACGCAGTATTTT. Encoded protein: CASSSLAGTTDTQYF. The rearrangement joins TRBV5-4 to TRBJ2-3; TRBD2 matches at 9 bases. The germline gives CDR1 SGHNT, CDR2 YYREEE (reference sequence). This CDR3 spans 15 amino acids. V shed 3 bases and J 2 bases; nucleotides not matched to a gene: 4.

The chain employs TRBV6-6 and TRBJ2-7; unclear D gene. The germline gives CDR1 MNHNY, CDR2 SVGAGI (reference sequence). This CDR3 has 13 amino acids. The V gene lost 2 bases and the J gene lost 3 bases, with 8 bases spanning the gap. The CDR3 is CASSYGGDYEQYF. As DNA, the CDR3 is TGTGCCAGCAGTTACGGCGGAGACTACGAGCAGTACTTC.

This chain connects TRBV19 to TRBJ1-4; 7 bases line up with TRBD1. J gave up 9 bases and V 6 bases, and 13 bases lay outside the gene matches. The CDR3 has 15 residues. The V gene's germline CDR1 is LNHDA and CDR2 SQIVND (reference sequence). CDR3 sequence reads: CASSPGRDRAKKLFF. CDR3 DNA: TGTGCCAGTAGCCCGGGCCGGGACAGAGCAAAAAAACTGTTTTTT.

The chain recombines TRBV5-1 with TRBJ1-1, with D possibly TRBD1 on 5 matching bases. CDR1 is SGHRS, CDR2 YFSETQ, per germline. CDR3 size: 16 residues. Trimming shortened V by 4 bases and J by 2 bases, and 18 bases separated the two germline ends. The CDR3 loop reads CASSPGDPYINTEAFF. The CDR3 region has the DNA TGCGCCAGCAGCCCGGGGGACCCCTATATCAACACTGAAGCTTTCTTT.

This chain uses TRBV3-1 (or the pseudogene TRBV3-2) with TRBJ1-1; the D is unclear. CDR1 and CDR2 (germline): LGHDT, YNNKEL (reference sequence). V dropped 1 base and J dropped 1 base, with 4 bases sitting between them. The CDR3 is 13 amino acids. In DNA, the CDR3 is TGTGCCAGCAGCCAAGTAACGAACACTGAAGCTTTCTTT. Amino acid sequence: CASSQVTNTEAFF.

V usage is TRBV7-2 and J usage is TRBJ2-5; 7 bases align to TRBD1. V shed 5 bases and J 5 bases; nucleotides not matched to a gene: 8. The CDR3 is 14 residues long. CDR1 is SGHTA, CDR2 FQGNSA, per germline. The CDR3 here is CASSLHRGEETQYF. In DNA form, the CDR3 reads TGTGCCAGCAGCCTCCACAGGGGTGAGGAGACCCAGTACTTC.

The chain uses TRBV5-5 and TRBJ2-3; D perhaps matches TRBD1 (5 bases). The CDR3 covers 15 residues. V dropped 0 bases and J dropped 6 bases, with 14 bases sitting between them. Germline CDR1 SGHKS, CDR2 YYEKEE (reference sequence). CDR3 nucleotides: TGTGCCAGCAGCTTGGAACAGGCGCAGTGGGATACGCAGTATTTT. Protein product: CASSLEQAQWDTQYF.

The chain links TRBV3-1 (or the pseudogene TRBV3-2) to TRBJ2-3, with TRBD2 matching over 7 bases. V lost 1 base to trimming and J lost 1 base; unmatched junction nucleotides: 5. The CDR3 has 16 amino acids. From germline, CDR1 is LGHDT and CDR2 YNNKEL (reference sequence). The CDR3 bases are TGTGCCAGCAGCCAAGGGGTAGCGGGCCGCACAGATACGCAGTATTTT. Translated, it gives CASSQGVAGRTDTQYF.

This clone has just one count. The V call is TRBV27, the J call TRBJ1-1; tentative D call: TRBD1 (6 bases). Trimming took off 4 bases at V and 2 bases at J, with 11 bases between the two ends. The germline CDR1 and CDR2 sequences are MNHEY and SMNVEV (reference sequence). CDR3 length equals 14 residues. The CDR3 sequence is CASSYRGINTEAFF. The DNA for the CDR3 is TGTGCCAGCAGTTATAGGGGGATAAACACTGAAGCTTTCTTT.

The chain uses TRBV6-1 and TRBJ2-6; no reliable D call. The CDR3 runs to 15 residues. The V and J ends lost 1 base and 0 bases respectively, with 4 bases between them. Germline V gives CDR1 MNHNS, CDR2 SASEGT. The CDR3 coding sequence is TGTGCCAGCAGTGAAGTCCGCTCTGGGGCCAACGTCCTGACTTTC. As protein: CASSEVRSGANVLTF.

V gene TRBV25-1 combines with J gene TRBJ1-6, with no clear D. V was shortened by 3 bases and J by 10 bases, with 10 bases between the two germline ends. The germline gives CDR1 MGHDK, CDR2 SYGVNS. CDR3 size: 13 residues. The CDR3 sequence is CASSDRNFSPLHF. In DNA form, the CDR3 reads TGTGCCAGCAGTGACAGGAATTTCTCACCCCTCCACTTT.

The chain's CDR3 is CSVEKQGGEKLFF. The DNA of the CDR3 is TGCAGCGTTGAAAAGCAGGGTGGAGAAAAACTGTTTTTT. The J gene is TRBJ1-4, the V gene TRBV29-1; possible D gene TRBD1, 5 bases. CDR3 length: 13 amino acids. Trimming stripped 2 bases from V and 8 bases from J, with 12 bases between. CDR1 is SQVTM and CDR2 is ANQGSEA in the germline V gene.

V and J are TRBV23-1 and TRBJ1-1; D might be TRBD1 (6 bases). TRBV23-1 is an ORF, and what it does is uncertain. Deletions cut 2 bases from V and 1 base from J, with 11 bases between. The CDR3 covers 15 residues. The CDR3 DNA follows: TGCGCCAGCAGTCAAATGGGACAAAAGAACACTGAAGCTTTCTTT. Translating it yields CASSQMGQKNTEAFF.

By its share, this clone is medium-sized. The chain uses TRBV5-4 and TRBJ2-7, with 14 bases aligning to TRBD2. CDR1 and CDR2 from the germline V gene are SGHNT and YYREEE (reference sequence). This CDR3 is 14 amino acids long. J gave up 7 bases and V 5 bases, and 5 bases lay outside the gene matches. The CDR3 DNA reads as TGTGCCAGCAGTGGGACTAGCGGGAGTGGAGAGCAGTACTTC. This gives the protein CASSGTSGSGEQYF.

The V and J genes are TRBV4-1 and TRBJ1-3, with 8 bases lining up with TRBD1. The CDR3 consists of 16 residues. CDR1 is MGHRA and CDR2 is YSYEKL in the germline V gene. J gave up 0 bases and V 7 bases, and 8 bases lay outside the gene matches. The CDR3 sequence is CASKDGTGGSGNTIYF. The CDR3, as DNA: TGCGCCAGCAAGGACGGAACAGGGGGCTCTGGAAACACCATATATTTT.

This chain links TRBV7-2 with TRBJ2-1, with D tentatively TRBD2 (5 bases). The CDR3 runs to 15 residues. CDR1 is SGHTA and CDR2 is FQGNSA in the germline V gene. The V end lost 5 bases, the J end lost 6 bases, and 17 bases lay between the germline ends. The DNA of the CDR3 is TGTGCCAGCAGCACCTCTAGCCGGGTCAGCAATGAGCAGTTCTTC. It codes for CASSTSSRVSNEQFF.

The chain recombines TRBV5-1 with TRBJ2-7; D call uncertain. Germline V gene sequence: CDR1 SGHRS, CDR2 YFSETQ. This CDR3 region has 15 residues. Deletions cut 1 base from V and 0 bases from J, with 11 bases between. CDR3 DNA: TGCGCCAGCAGCTTGCTTAGTCTGAACTCCTACGAGCAGTACTTC. It translates to CASSLLSLNSYEQYF.

V is TRBV7-6 and J is TRBJ2-5; D ambiguous. V was cut by 1 base and J by 1 base, with 1 base left in between. In germline, CDR1 is SGHVS, CDR2 FNYEAQ. CDR3 length: 12 residues. The CDR3 DNA follows: TGTGCCAGCAGCTTAGGCCAAGAGACCCAGTACTTC. Protein: CASSLGQETQYF.

The gene calls are TRBV11-3 and TRBJ1-1, with D tentatively TRBD1 (5 bases). Trimming took off 3 bases at V and 4 bases at J, with 21 bases between the two ends. The CDR3 length is 17 residues. The V gene's germline CDR1 is SGHNT and CDR2 YENEEA. CDR3 nucleotides: TGTGCCAGCAGCTTCCGGCCAGGGTCAGGGTTTGGCACTGAAGCTTTCTTT. Translation gives CASSFRPGSGFGTEAFF.